This passage covers 3 T cell receptor beta chains from one sample sequenced in a study of T-cell memory formation after mild COVID-19. TCRdb recomputed calls from the 5' RACE reads with MiXCR, one row per CDR3 protein. Of about 200,000 distinct CDR3 sequences listed, around 8.8% were seen once; the top ten hold about 3.8%. The sample was PBMCs or a T cell subset sorted from them (not recorded which). Receptors were obtained from a man aged 18 to 29 who had mild COVID-19 (a few samples of this study predate the infection). Cell type and time point are not known.

This clonotype was picked up many times. The chain carries TRBV12-3 or TRBV12-4 and TRBJ2-7; 7 nucleotides match TRBD1. V lost 6 bases and J lost 3; bases outside the gene matches: 8. This CDR3 has 14 amino acids. The DNA of the CDR3 is TGTGCCAGCAGCCCGGGACAGCGATTCTACGAGCAGTACTTC. Its translation is CASSPGQRFYEQYF.

This clonotype has only a few counts. The V and J genes are TRBV9 and TRBJ1-1, with a tentative D call TRBD1 (6 bases). The V end was cut by 0 bases, the J end by 1 base, with 7 bases between. Germline-derived CDR1 and CDR2 are SGDLS and YYNGEE. The CDR3 covers 14 residues. CDR3 amino acids: CASSVAQGNTEAFF. CDR3 sequence (DNA): TGTGCCAGCAGCGTAGCACAGGGGAACACTGAAGCTTTCTTT.

CDR3 in amino acids: CASSLSDLVYTQYF. The CDR3 DNA reads TGTGCCAGCAGCTTAAGTGATCTTGTATATACGCAGTATTTT. The chain combines TRBV7-2 with TRBJ2-3; no firm D call. CDR1 is SGHTA and CDR2 is FQGNSA in the germline V gene. Trimming pared 2 bases from V and 7 bases from J, leaving 13 bases between. The CDR3 has 14 residues.